The 24 T cell receptor beta chains below were found in one sample sequenced in a study of T cell repertoires in cytomegalovirus infection. TCRdb re-analysed the reads in MiXCR, keeping a single row per CDR3 protein. Of approximately 1,000,000 distinct CDR3 sequences listed, roughly 30% are singletons. Their recognized antigens are unknown. The source material was cultured CD8+ T cells from PBMCs, sampled from culture after CMV antigen stimulation. The receptors were sampled from a human donor in good health (CMV status not recorded). Some clones in this sample may be carry-over from other donors' samples.

The rearrangement uses TRBV20-1 and TRBJ1-6; D gene uncertain. This CDR3 contains 16 residues. Germline V CDR1 and CDR2: DFQATT, SNEGSKA (reference sequence). The ends were cut back, 0 bases at V and 0 bases at J, with 9 bases in the middle. CDR3 sequence: CSARDIRNSYNSPLHF. In nucleotides, the CDR3 is TGCAGTGCTAGAGATATCAGGAACTCCTATAATTCACCCCTCCACTTT.

This chain connects TRBV6-2 or TRBV6-3 to TRBJ2-2; a possible D gene is TRBD2 (5 bases). The germline V and J ends were trimmed by 10 bases and 1 base, with 10 bases remaining between them. The CDR3 covers 13 residues. Germline-derived CDR1 and CDR2 are MNHEY and SVGEGT. The CDR3 nucleotides read TGTGCCATCGCGGCGGGGAACACCGGGGAGCTGTTTTTT. Amino acids: CAIAAGNTGELFF.

This clonotype was counted at least ten times. The CDR3 is CASSLGTLGVYQPQHF. CDR3 DNA sequence: TGTGCCAGCAGCCTCGGGACCCTCGGGGTTTATCAGCCCCAGCATTTT. The rearrangement joins TRBV7-6 to TRBJ1-5, with a possible D match to TRBD1 (5 bases). V dropped 5 bases and J dropped 5 bases, with 19 bases sitting between them. The CDR3 is made up of 16 amino acids. The germline V gene has CDR1 SGHVS and CDR2 FNYEAQ.

The genes are TRBV13 and TRBJ2-1; 8 bases are shared with TRBD1. The CDR3 totals 14 residues. Germline V lookup: CDR1 PRHDT, CDR2 FYEKMQ (reference sequence). Germline trimming cut 2 bases from V and 6 bases from J; bases unmatched to any gene: 3. CDR3 in amino acids: CASSLWTGPNEQFF. In DNA form, the CDR3 reads TGTGCCAGCAGCTTATGGACAGGGCCCAATGAGCAGTTCTTC.

This clonotype has only a few counts. This rearrangement joins TRBV5-6 to TRBJ2-3; the D call may be TRBD1 or TRBD2 (7 bases each). This CDR3 is 13 amino acids long. Germline values: CDR1 SGHDT, CDR2 YYEEEE. Trimming removed 6 bases from V and 7 bases from J, with 15 bases in between. Here the CDR3 DNA reads TGTGCCAGCACCCCAGGGGGGGCGAATACGCAGTATTTT. Protein: CASTPGGANTQYF.

This clonotype was detected ten times or more. J is TRBJ2-7 and V is TRBV7-8, with D perhaps TRBD2 (6 bases). Germline V gene sequence: CDR1 SGHVS, CDR2 FQNEAQ. V dropped 3 bases and J dropped 4 bases, with 13 bases sitting between them. The CDR3 length is 14 residues. The CDR3 bases are TGTGCCAGCAGCTTTGGAGAGAGCGGGTACGAGCAGTACGTC. Translating gives CASSFGESGYEQYV.

CDR3: CASSYQTSPETQYF. CDR3 nucleotide sequence: TGTGCCAGCAGTTACCAGACTAGTCCAGAGACCCAGTACTTC. V usage is TRBV6-5 and J usage is TRBJ2-5, with a weak D call TRBD2 (6 bases). Germline CDR1 MNHEY, CDR2 SVGAGI. The CDR3 loop spans 14 amino acids. V lost 2 bases, J lost 4 bases, and 11 bases lay in between.

This clonotype was recorded only once. The chain combines TRBV7-3 with TRBJ2-1; D ambiguous. V was clipped by 5 bases and J by 1 base, with 15 bases between them. Per the germline V gene, CDR1 is SGHTA and CDR2 is FQGTGA. The CDR3 loop spans 16 amino acids. In nucleotides, the CDR3 is TGTGCCAGCAGCACAGCATCGACGGAATCCTACAATGAGCAGTTCTTC. It is translated as CASSTASTESYNEQFF.

In this sample, this clonotype turned up a few times. The chain links TRBV4-1 to TRBJ1-1, with 9 bases fitting TRBD1. The CDR3 length is 15 residues. CDR1 is MGHRA and CDR2 is YSYEKL in the germline V gene. V gave up 3 bases and J gave up 5 bases; unmatched junction bases: 7. The CDR3 loop reads CASSHPTGGKTEAFF. The CDR3 nucleotides read TGCGCCAGCAGCCACCCGACAGGGGGAAAAACTGAAGCTTTCTTT.

The chain employs TRBV19 and TRBJ1-1; the match to TRBD1 covers 8 bases. This CDR3 has 14 amino acids. J gave up 5 bases and V 5 bases, and 7 bases lay outside the gene matches. Germline CDR1 LNHDA, CDR2 SQIVND (reference sequence). The CDR3 here is CASSPGQVRTEAFF. CDR3 in DNA: TGTGCCAGTAGTCCGGGACAGGTCAGGACTGAAGCTTTCTTT.

The J gene is TRBJ2-3, the V gene TRBV15; D gene uncertain. CDR1 is LNHNV, CDR2 YYDKDF, per germline (reference sequence). Trimming pared 2 bases from V and 0 bases from J, leaving 12 bases between. The CDR3 spans 16 residues. The CDR3 DNA is TGTGCCACCAGCAGATCTACTCGATTCAGCACAGATACGCAGTATTTT. Protein: CATSRSTRFSTDTQYF.

In this sample, this clonotype turned up a few times. The chain employs TRBV5-5 and TRBJ2-7, with 7 bases that match TRBD1. V lost 0 bases to trimming and J lost 6 bases; unmatched junction nucleotides: 6. This CDR3 contains 14 residues. Germline loops: CDR1 SGHKS, CDR2 YYEKEE (reference sequence). Here the CDR3 DNA reads TGTGCCAGCAGCTTGGCCGGGACAGAGTTCGAGCAGTACGTC. Amino acids: CASSLAGTEFEQYV.

The gene calls are TRBV19 and TRBJ2-3, with D unresolved. Germline V CDR1 and CDR2: LNHDA, SQIVND (reference sequence). The CDR3 sequence is 16 residues long. The ends were cut back, 1 base at V and 0 bases at J, with 11 bases in the middle. In nucleotides, the CDR3 is TGTGCCAGTAGTATAGGTCCAGGCCTGAGCACAGATACGCAGTATTTT. The encoded protein is CASSIGPGLSTDTQYF.

This chain joins TRBV7-2 and TRBJ2-7; 8 positions agree with TRBD1. Unmatched junction bases numbered 9, after V lost 4 bases and J lost 4 bases. The CDR3 runs 15 residues. Per the germline V gene, CDR1 is SGHTA and CDR2 is FQGNSA. The CDR3 DNA follows: TGTGCCAGCAGCTCCTTCGGACAGGGAAAATACGAGCAGTACTTC. Translation gives CASSSFGQGKYEQYF.

Many counts were recorded for this clonotype. The genes are TRBV20-1 and TRBJ1-1; D unclear. There are 13 residues in the CDR3. The germline gives CDR1 DFQATT, CDR2 SNEGSKA (reference sequence). V was pared by 1 base and J by 6 bases, with 12 bases between. The CDR3 sequence is CSARVVWESEAFF. Written as DNA, the CDR3 is TGCAGTGCTAGAGTAGTTTGGGAGTCTGAAGCTTTCTTT.

This clonotype has a handful of counts. This rearrangement joins TRBV6-5 to TRBJ2-2, with D perhaps being TRBD1 or TRBD2 (5 bases each). CDR1 and CDR2 from the germline V gene are MNHEY and SVGAGI. V lost 6 bases to trimming and J lost 0 bases, with 20 bases between them. The CDR3 totals 18 residues. The CDR3 DNA sequence: TGTGCCAGCAGCCCTCCGCTAGGGGACGACGCGAACACCGGGGAGCTGTTTTTT. Protein sequence: CASSPPLGDDANTGELFF.

The chain joins TRBV24-1 to TRBJ2-1; D remains unclear. In germline, CDR1 is KGHDR, CDR2 SFDVKD. The CDR3 runs to 12 residues. Deletions cut 5 bases from V and 5 bases from J, with 6 bases between. The CDR3 DNA sequence: TGTGCCACCAGTGTCAGCCACAATGAGCAGTTCTTC. This translates into CATSVSHNEQFF.

A few counts support this clonotype. The chain couples TRBV7-9 to TRBJ1-1; D possibly corresponds to TRBD1 (6 bases). The length of the CDR3 is 16 residues. CDR1 and CDR2 (germline): SEHNR, FQNEAQ (reference sequence). The germline V and J ends were trimmed by 3 bases and 1 base, with 15 bases remaining between them. CDR3: CASSLVRGGPNTEAFF. The CDR3 region has the DNA TGTGCCAGCAGCTTGGTCAGGGGAGGGCCGAACACTGAAGCTTTCTTT.

V and J are TRBV7-6 and TRBJ1-5; D is ambiguous. This CDR3 spans 12 amino acids. Looked up from germline, CDR1 is SGHVS and CDR2 is FNYEAQ. Trimming pared 0 bases from V and 10 bases from J, leaving 7 bases between. The CDR3 DNA reads TGTGCCAGCAGCTTAGCGGCTGGACCCCAGCATTTT. Residues: CASSLAAGPQHF. The full variable domain, completed using reference TRBV7-6 and TRBJ1-5, is GAGVSQSPRYKVTKRGQDVALRCDPISGHVSLYWYRQALGQGPEFLTYFNYEAQQDKSGLPNDRFSAERPEGSISTLTIQRTEQRDSAMYRCASSLAAGPQHFGDGTRLSIL.

This clonotype was counted a few times. CDR3 in DNA: TGTGCCAGCACCGGGGCAGGGTACGATGAGCAGTTCTTC. It codes for CASTGAGYDEQFF. The chain employs TRBV5-4 and TRBJ2-1; D may correspond to TRBD1 or TRBD2 (5 bases each). The germline V gene has CDR1 SGHNT and CDR2 YYREEE (reference sequence). V was trimmed by 6 bases and J by 8 bases, leaving 15 bases between them. CDR3 length: 13 residues.

The rearrangement uses TRBV4-1 and TRBJ1-1, with no clear D. Between the trimmed V and J ends, which lost 0 bases and 7 bases, there was a span of 6 bases. The CDR3 loop spans 12 amino acids. Germline V gene sequence: CDR1 MGHRA, CDR2 YSYEKL. The CDR3 sequence: CASSQDELEAFF. The CDR3, as DNA: TGCGCCAGCAGCCAAGATGAACTTGAAGCTTTCTTT.

V usage is TRBV12-5 and J usage is TRBJ2-2, with TRBD1 matching 7 bases. V was clipped by 7 bases and J by 1 base; unmatched bases: 6. Germline values: CDR1 LGHNT, CDR2 FRNRAP. The CDR3 consists of 15 residues. The CDR3 nucleotides are TGTGCTAGTGCCCCGGGACAGATGAACACCGGGGAGCTGTTTTTT. Translation gives CASAPGQMNTGELFF.

This chain connects TRBV12-3 or TRBV12-4 to TRBJ2-2, with TRBD2 matching over 11 bases. This CDR3 has 15 residues. After removal of 3 bases from V and 4 bases from J, the junction contained 1 base not matched to a gene. This chain's CDR3 is CASSFSGGATGELFF. The CDR3 DNA follows: TGTGCCAGCAGTTTTAGCGGGGGGGCCACCGGGGAGCTGTTTTTT.

This clonotype was picked up a small number of times. The rearrangement joins TRBV27 to TRBJ1-4, with 9 bases aligning to TRBD1. V gave up 5 bases and J gave up 7 bases; unmatched junction bases: 5. The germline gives CDR1 MNHEY, CDR2 SMNVEV (reference sequence). The CDR3 loop spans 14 amino acids. CDR3 amino acids: CASSVGQGSEKLFF. The CDR3 DNA sequence: TGTGCCAGCAGTGTCGGACAGGGGAGTGAAAAACTGTTTTTT. Combining the CDR3 with reference TRBV27 and TRBJ1-4 gives the whole variable domain EAQVTQNPRYLITVTGKKLTVTCSQNMNHEYMSWYRQDPGLGLRQIYYSMNVEVTDKGDVPEGYKVSRKEKRNFPLILESPSPNQTSLYFCASSVGQGSEKLFFGSGTQLSVL.